A selection of T cell receptor beta chains follows, all from one sample in a study of T cell changes during pregnancy in multiple sclerosis. Data came from immunoSEQ multiplex PCR; TCRdb stores just in-frame clones and leaves some out. The top ten hold about 0.9% of the sample, which has about 100,000 clones, almost 95% seen once. Here the sequenced sample was peripheral blood, taken before pregnancy. Receptor source: a female donor with multiple sclerosis, enrolled in a pregnancy study. Both conserved end residues are part of each CDR3. D genes are given only for firm matches. Size is omitted from some rows. Given values are once, few, many or a class for expanded clones.

j_call d_call clone_size v_call cdr3_aa cdr3_nt
TRBJ1-3 - few TRBV6-1 CASSVRTVFPGNTIYF TGTGCCAGCAGTGTAAGGACAGTCTTCCCTGGAAACACCATATATTTT
TRBJ2-5 TRBD1 - TRBV7-9 CASSSTGGTQETQYF TGTGCCAGCAGTTCGACAGGGGGAACCCAAGAGACCCAGTACTTC
TRBJ1-1 - - TRBV27 CASSLSGGGYPRTEAFF TGTGCCAGCAGTTTATCGGGGGGGGGTTATCCTCGAACTGAAGCTTTCTTT
TRBJ1-2 TRBD1 - TRBV27 CASTERQGADGYTF TGTGCCAGCACAGAGAGACAGGGGGCGGATGGCTACACCTTC
TRBJ2-7 TRBD2 - TRBV4-1 CASSQEAGGGYEQYF TGCGCCAGCAGCCAAGAGGCGGGGGGCGGTTACGAGCAGTACTTC
TRBJ2-2 TRBD2 - TRBV28 CASTFLTGLAGGHTGELFF TGTGCCAGCACCTTTCTAACCGGACTAGCGGGAGGGCACACCGGGGAGCTGTTTTTT
TRBJ2-4 TRBD1 - TRBV5-6 CASSLPGQATSLAKNIQYF TGTGCCAGCAGCCTGCCGGGACAGGCGACCAGTCTAGCCAAAAACATTCAGTACTTC
TRBJ1-1 - - TRBV7-9 CASSSINSGSPEAFF TGTGCCAGCAGCTCTATCAATTCGGGTTCCCCTGAAGCTTTCTTT
TRBJ2-4 TRBD2 - TRBV30 CAWSVGGTSGQNIQYF TGTGCCTGGAGTGTAGGGGGGACTAGCGGGCAAAACATTCAGTACTTC
TRBJ2-1 TRBD2 - TRBV7-9 CASSLRTSGILNEQFF TGTGCCAGCAGCTTACGGACTAGCGGGATCCTCAATGAGCAGTTCTTC
TRBJ2-1 TRBD2 - TRBV28 CATIRLAIYNEQFF TGTGCCACCATTAGACTAGCTATCTACAATGAGCAGTTCTTC
TRBJ2-7 - - TRBV4-2 CASSQEGSEQYF TGTGCCAGCAGCCAAGAGGGCTCCGAGCAGTACTTC
TRBJ2-7 - - TRBV10-2 CASRPGIPYEQYF TGCGCCAGCAGACCCGGGATTCCCTACGAGCAGTACTTC
TRBJ1-2 - once TRBV28 CASSARLGGGYGYTF TGTGCCAGCAGTGCTCGGTTGGGGGGAGGATATGGCTACACCTTC
TRBJ1-1 - - TRBV19 CASRTGINTEAFF TGTGCCAGCCGAACAGGAATTAACACTGAAGCTTTCTTT
TRBJ2-6 - - TRBV19 CASSIDDRPGANVLTF TGTGCCAGTAGTATAGACGACAGGCCTGGGGCCAACGTCCTGACTTTC
TRBJ1-1 - once TRBV15 CATSQPYPGTEAFF TGTGCCACCAGTCAACCGTACCCAGGGACTGAAGCTTTCTTT
TRBJ2-3 TRBD1 - TRBV4-2 CASSQGRTGSTDTQYF TGTGCCAGCAGCCAGGGTAGGACAGGGAGCACAGATACGCAGTATTTT
TRBJ1-1 - - TRBV27 CASSPRVNLNTEAFF TGTGCCAGCAGTCCACGAGTCAACCTGAACACTGAAGCTTTCTTT
TRBJ2-5 TRBD1 - TRBV6-6 CASSSSGTGYQETQYF TGTGCCAGCAGTTCGTCCGGGACAGGGTACCAAGAGACCCAGTACTTC
TRBJ1-1 - - TRBV2 CASTITMNTEAFF TGTGCCAGCACGATTACAATGAACACTGAAGCTTTCTTT
TRBJ2-2 TRBD2 - TRBV5-4 CASSPPGLAGSGELFF TGTGCCAGCAGCCCCCCGGGACTAGCGGGATCCGGGGAGCTGTTTTTT
TRBJ2-5 - - TRBV7-8 CASSLGSLTQETQYF TGTGCCAGCAGCTTAGGGAGTCTAACCCAAGAGACCCAGTACTTC
TRBJ1-3 - - TRBV18 CASSPARGGFGNTIYF TGTGCCAGCTCACCCGCCAGGGGTGGATTTGGAAACACCATATATTTT
TRBJ1-2 TRBD1 - TRBV7-2 CASSLVMTGSTASYGYTF TGTGCCAGCAGCTTAGTAATGACAGGGAGTACCGCTAGTTATGGCTACACCTTC
TRBJ2-1 - - TRBV21-1 CASSKVRSGTSAYNEQFF TGTGCCAGCAGCAAAGTTAGGTCGGGGACTAGCGCCTACAATGAGCAGTTCTTC
TRBJ1-4 TRBD1 - TRBV7-9 CASSSGTGGRSNEKLFF TGTGCCAGCAGCTCCGGGACAGGGGGGAGGTCTAATGAAAAACTGTTTTTT
TRBJ2-2 - - TRBV6-5 CASSYSGIMNTGELFF TGTGCCAGCAGTTACTCTGGCATCATGAACACCGGGGAGCTGTTTTTT
TRBJ2-7 - - TRBV11-3 CASSLDRAHEQYF TGTGCCAGCAGCTTAGACAGGGCCCACGAGCAGTACTTC
TRBJ2-5 - - TRBV5-8 CASAYGRIETQYF TGTGCCAGCGCCTATGGCAGGATCGAGACCCAGTACTTC
TRBJ1-1 - - TRBV30 CAWSVSRANTEAFF TGTGCCTGGAGTGTCAGCAGGGCGAACACTGAAGCTTTCTTT
TRBJ1-2 - - TRBV5-1 CASSLDLPFGGYTF TGCGCCAGCAGCTTGGACCTTCCTTTCGGTGGCTACACCTTC
TRBJ1-3 - - TRBV2 CASSEDGQPGNTIYF TGTGCCAGCAGTGAAGATGGACAGCCGGGAAACACCATATATTTT
TRBJ2-7 TRBD2 - TRBV5-8 CASSGYSGRASSYEQYF TGTGCCAGCAGCGGATATAGCGGGAGGGCCTCCTCCTACGAGCAGTACTTC
TRBJ1-1 - - TRBV10-3 CAARVSLNTEAFF TGTGCCGCCAGGGTATCCCTGAACACTGAAGCTTTCTTT
TRBJ2-3 TRBD2 - TRBV19 CASSSWGGSTDTQYF TGTGCCAGTAGTAGCTGGGGGGGGAGCACAGATACGCAGTATTTT
TRBJ1-5 - - TRBV19 CASSIQGLGNQPQHF TGTGCCAGTAGTATACAGGGTTTAGGCAATCAGCCCCAGCATTTT
TRBJ1-1 TRBD1 - TRBV29-1 CSVEAGGFLTEAFF TGCAGCGTTGAGGCAGGGGGCTTTCTAACTGAAGCTTTCTTT
TRBJ2-7 - - TRBV20-1 CSARGEAEQYF TGCAGTGCTAGAGGAGAGGCCGAGCAGTACTTC
TRBJ2-7 - - TRBV4-1 CASSQALVGSYEQYF TGCGCCAGCAGCCAAGCCCTAGTCGGATCCTACGAGCAGTACTTC
TRBJ1-1 - - TRBV5-8 CASNTILGPAGTEAFF TGTGCCAGCAACACGATCCTGGGGCCGGCTGGCACTGAAGCTTTCTTT
TRBJ2-3 TRBD2 - TRBV5-1 CASSPGLAGGPGTDTQYF TGCGCCAGCAGCCCGGGACTAGCGGGAGGGCCTGGCACAGATACGCAGTATTTT
TRBJ2-7 TRBD2 - TRBV14 CASSQGLAGVYEQYF TGTGCCAGCAGCCAAGGACTAGCGGGAGTCTACGAGCAGTACTTC
TRBJ2-1 TRBD2 - TRBV15 CATSRFGLALNEQFF TGTGCCACCAGCAGATTCGGACTAGCTCTAAATGAGCAGTTCTTC
TRBJ2-2 TRBD2 - TRBV5-5 CASSPRVAGGELFF TGTGCCAGCAGCCCCCGGGTAGCGGGAGGGGAGCTGTTTTTT
TRBJ2-2 - - TRBV2 CASRHWSTGELFF TGTGCCAGCAGGCATTGGAGCACCGGGGAGCTGTTTTTT
TRBJ2-7 TRBD2 - TRBV27 CASTYGLAGVYEQYF TGTGCCAGCACCTATGGACTAGCGGGAGTCTACGAGCAGTACTTC
TRBJ2-7 TRBD1 - TRBV19 CATQGTGASYEQYF TGTGCCACCCAAGGGACAGGGGCGTCCTACGAGCAGTACTTC
TRBJ2-1 - once TRBV29-1 CSVLRLSYNEQFF TGCAGCGTATTGCGACTTTCATACAATGAGCAGTTCTTC
TRBJ2-7 TRBD2 - TRBV7-2 CASSFTSGSYEQYF TGTGCCAGCAGCTTTACTAGCGGGAGCTACGAGCAGTACTTC
TRBJ1-3 - - TRBV29-1 CSVEEYTRGGNTIYF TGCAGCGTTGAAGAATACACTCGCGGGGGAAACACCATATATTTT
TRBJ1-1 TRBD1 - TRBV6-5 CASSYSRTGVTEAFF TGTGCCAGCAGTTACTCGAGGACAGGGGTCACTGAAGCTTTCTTT
TRBJ1-3 TRBD1 - TRBV6-1 CASSDRGSGGNTIYF TGTGCCAGCAGCGACAGGGGGTCGGGAGGAAACACCATATATTTT
TRBJ2-7 TRBD2 - TRBV5-1 CASSLASGTYEQYF TGCGCCAGCAGCTTGGCCAGCGGGACCTACGAGCAGTACTTC